This TCR beta chain was captured by sequencing in a study of T cell responses to AZD1222 COVID-19 vaccine. Method: immunoSEQ multiplex PCR; TCRdb's copy keeps in-frame clones and lacks some. The profile covers around 89,000 clones, with 70% to 90% appearing a single time and more than 5% taken by the ten largest. Trimming took off 1 base at V and 6 bases at J, with 21 bases between the two ends. This CDR3 contains 17 residues. CDR1 and CDR2 from the germline V gene are SGHDN and FVKESK. Regarding the study as a whole: The study reported that nearly half of spike-specific TCRs target unmutated variant regions.

Concerning this clone itself: Its antigen is still unknown.

The sequence came from an adult who received the AZD1222 COVID-19 vaccine. Here the sequenced sample was peripheral blood, taken 28 days after the second AZD1222 dose. The rearrangement joins TRBV14 to TRBJ1-1, with D unclear. CDR3 sequence reads: CASSQGVRVLSGAEAFF. The CDR3 DNA reads as TGTGCCAGCAGCCAAGGGGTCCGGGTTTTATCCGGGGCTGAAGCTTTCTTT.